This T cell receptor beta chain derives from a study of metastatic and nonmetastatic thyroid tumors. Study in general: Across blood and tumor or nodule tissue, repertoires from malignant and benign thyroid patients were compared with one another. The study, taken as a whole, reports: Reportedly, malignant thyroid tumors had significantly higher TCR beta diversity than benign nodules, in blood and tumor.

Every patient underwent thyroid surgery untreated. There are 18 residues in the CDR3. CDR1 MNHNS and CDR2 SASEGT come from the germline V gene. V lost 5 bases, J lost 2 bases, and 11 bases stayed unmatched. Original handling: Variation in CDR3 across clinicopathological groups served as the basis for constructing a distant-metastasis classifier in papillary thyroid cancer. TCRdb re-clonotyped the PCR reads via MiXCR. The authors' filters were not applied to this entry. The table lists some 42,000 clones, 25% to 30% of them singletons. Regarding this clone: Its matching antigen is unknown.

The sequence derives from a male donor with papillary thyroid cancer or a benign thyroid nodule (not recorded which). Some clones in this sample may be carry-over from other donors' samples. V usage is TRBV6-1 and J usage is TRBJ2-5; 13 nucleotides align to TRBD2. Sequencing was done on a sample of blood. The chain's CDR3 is CASSPGLGLAGAQETQYF. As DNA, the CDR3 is TGTGCCAGCAGTCCTGGCCTCGGACTAGCGGGAGCACAAGAGACCCAGTACTTC.